The clone carrying this T cell receptor (beta chain) was detected many times. Its target is not known. This sample is drawn from a study of T-cell reconstitution after alpha-beta-depleted transplantation in children. General study findings and limits: After transplant, high TCRbeta diversity at day 60 in some patients arose from surviving recipient T cells and thymic progenitors. It was reported that alpha-beta T cells came from several hundred expanded graft clones (about two months after transplant). At one year after transplant, newly produced T cells mostly accounted for T-cell counts and diversity.

The TCRbeta library incorporated unique molecular identifiers. MiXCR, applied by TCRdb to the PCR reads, yields one record per CDR3 protein. This sample has approximately 500,000 distinct CDR3 sequences, with about 11% found just once. The CDR3 is made up of 13 amino acids. The germline V and J ends were trimmed by 4 bases and 5 bases, with 10 bases remaining between them. Germline lookup yields CDR1 WNHNN and CDR2 SYGVQD (reference sequence). The J gene is TRBJ2-3, the V gene TRBV10-1; D call uncertain. The sequence was obtained from a child aged 2-15 years with inherited bone marrow failure, due to receive a stem cell transplant. The starting material was PBMCs, obtained before TCRalphabeta/CD19-depleted stem cell transplant. The CDR3 coding sequence is TGCGCCAGCAGTGCGGTTCCGGAAGATACGCAGTATTTT. It encodes CASSAVPEDTQYF.